What follows are 20 T cell receptor beta chains derived from one specimen sequenced in a study of low-dose radiotherapy and immunotherapy resistance in tumors. Alpha and beta chains were covered, as first-strand cDNA relied on TRAV- and TRBV-specific primers. PCR amplification of the TCRs was performed with Phusion for approximately 20 PCR cycles, and it relied on a constant-region primer together with a V-primer adapter. TCRdb re-called the reads with MiXCR, one entry per CDR3 protein. The profile shows several thousand distinct CDR3 sequences, 71% of them singletons. Receptors originate from a human donor with advanced metastatic prostate, ovarian, gallbladder or colorectal cancer (not recorded which). This table probably holds off-target reads from a library built for another chain.

V is TRBV7-9 and J is TRBJ1-1, with a tentative D call TRBD1 (5 bases). The CDR3 runs 16 residues. The V end lost 1 base, the J end lost 4 bases, and 16 bases lay between the germline ends. The germline V gene encodes CDR1 SEHNR and CDR2 FQNEAQ (reference sequence). The CDR3 protein is CASSLVGQGLGTEAFF. CDR3 sequence (DNA): TGTGCCAGCAGCTTAGTGGGGCAGGGTTTGGGCACTGAAGCTTTCTTT.

The chain couples TRBV9 to TRBJ2-3; no reliable D call. V was shortened by 3 bases and J by 0 bases, with 11 bases between the two germline ends. The CDR3 totals 15 residues. Germline V lookup: CDR1 SGDLS, CDR2 YYNGEE. The CDR3 reads CASSGRLHSTDTQYF. CDR3 in DNA: TGTGCCAGCAGCGGCCGTCTTCATAGCACAGATACGCAGTATTTT. Supplemented by reference TRBV9 and TRBJ2-3, the full variable domain reads DSGVTQTPKHLITATGQRVTLRCSPRSGDLSVYWYQQSLDQGLQFLIQYYNGEERAKGNILERFSAQQFPDLHSELNLSSLELGDSALYFCASSGRLHSTDTQYFGPGTRLTVL.

The chain uses TRBV3-1 and TRBJ2-7; D call uncertain. V was cut by 4 bases and J by 2 bases, with 15 bases left in between. Germline V gene data show CDR1 as LGHDT and CDR2 as YNNKEL (reference sequence). This CDR3 region has 15 residues. The CDR3 nucleotides read TGTGCCAGCAGCCCCGACACCGGCGTGACCTACGAGCAGTACTTC. It encodes CASSPDTGVTYEQYF.

This clonotype counts as medium-sized. V and J are TRBV5-4 and TRBJ2-7; the D gene is possibly TRBD2 (6 bases). The CDR3 sequence is 16 residues long. Germline CDR1 reads SGHNT; CDR2 reads YYREEE (reference sequence). The V end lost 0 bases, the J end lost 3 bases, and 16 bases lay between the germline ends. The CDR3 DNA is TGTGCCAGCAGCTTGGGGGCGGCGGGGAGTCACTACGAGCAGTACTTC. Amino acid sequence: CASSLGAAGSHYEQYF.

The gene calls are TRBV10-3 and TRBJ2-5; D remains ambiguous. V gave up 6 bases and J gave up 2 bases, with 16 bases separating them. The germline gives CDR1 ENHRY, CDR2 SYGVKD. The CDR3 length is 15 residues. CDR3 sequence (DNA): TGTGCCATCAGGACGCCCGGCAGCGAGCAAGAGACCCAGTACTTC. Translated: CAIRTPGSEQETQYF.

V usage is TRBV28 and J usage is TRBJ2-1; TRBD1 might be the D (5 bases). Germline V CDR1 and CDR2: MDHEN, SYDVKM. This CDR3 spans 11 amino acids. Trimming took 2 bases from V and 15 from J, leaving 11 bases between them. The CDR3: CASSLGASRFF. CDR3 sequence (DNA): TGTGCCAGCAGTTTAGGGGCATCTCGGTTCTTC.

The CDR3 coding sequence is TGCGCCAGCAGCCCCCGGCAGAGCTCCTACAATGAGCAGTTCTTC. Translating it yields CASSPRQSSYNEQFF. The chain has TRBV5-1 and TRBJ2-1; D is unclear. V was pared by 4 bases and J by 0 bases, with 11 bases between. Germline CDR1 reads SGHRS; CDR2 reads YFSETQ. CDR3 length: 15 amino acids.

The genes are TRBV2 and TRBJ2-2; maybe TRBD1 (6 bases). This CDR3 has 15 residues. The V gene's germline CDR1 is SNHLY and CDR2 FYNNEI. Trimming stripped 11 bases from V and 2 bases from J, with 18 bases between. The CDR3 spells CAGGQIRINTGELFF. The CDR3 DNA is TGTGCCGGGGGACAAATCAGGATCAACACCGGGGAGCTGTTTTTT.

This chain links TRBV5-4 with TRBJ2-1; D not resolved. V was pared by 4 bases and J by 9 bases, with 20 bases between. There are 15 residues in the CDR3. The germline V gene has CDR1 SGHNT and CDR2 YYREEE (reference sequence). The CDR3 bases are TGTGCCAGCAGCCCGGCGGTCGGGTCTTTGGGTGAGCAGTTCTTC. Encoded protein: CASSPAVGSLGEQFF.

By sample share, this clonotype is hyperexpanded (1% or more). J is TRBJ2-3 and V is TRBV29-1, with 8 bases lining up with TRBD2. The ends lost 4 bases at V and 3 bases at J; junction bases unmatched: 9. CDR3 size: 15 residues. CDR1 is SQVTM, CDR2 ANQGSEA, per germline. The chain's CDR3 is CSVAGTRISTDTQYF. The CDR3 nucleotides are TGCAGCGTTGCCGGGACTAGGATATCGACAGATACGCAGTATTTT.

The J gene is TRBJ1-1, the V gene TRBV9, with TRBD1 matching 12 bases. The length of the CDR3 is 17 residues. The V gene's germline CDR1 is SGDLS and CDR2 YYNGEE. The V segment lost 0 bases and the J segment 1 base; nucleotides outside the gene matches: 4. The CDR3: CASSVGGTGGPNTEAFF. The CDR3 DNA reads as TGTGCCAGCAGCGTAGGGGGGACAGGGGGCCCGAACACTGAAGCTTTCTTT. The full variable domain, completed using reference TRBV9 and TRBJ1-1, is DSGVTQTPKHLITATGQRVTLRCSPRSGDLSVYWYQQSLDQGLQFLIQYYNGEERAKGNILERFSAQQFPDLHSELNLSSLELGDSALYFCASSVGGTGGPNTEAFFGQGTRLTVV.

The chain recombines TRBV5-1 with TRBJ1-1; TRBD1 matches at 7 bases. The CDR3 length is 13 residues. Per the germline V gene, CDR1 is SGHRS and CDR2 is YFSETQ. Trimming at V came to 5 bases and at J to 4 bases, leaving 5 bases not matched to a gene. In nucleotides, the CDR3 is TGCGCCAGCAGATACGACAGGGCCACTGAAGCTTTCTTT. Amino acid sequence: CASRYDRATEAFF.

This sequence joins TRBV5-1 and TRBJ2-7; 8 nucleotides align to TRBD1. The length of the CDR3 is 16 residues. Germline V gene lookup returns CDR1 SGHRS and CDR2 YFSETQ. V trimming: 0 bases; J trimming: 4 bases; junction bases outside the gene matches: 9. CDR3 nucleotide sequence: TGCGCCAGCAGCTTGGAGGGGCAGGGGGCGAGGTACGAGCAGTACTTC. Protein sequence: CASSLEGQGARYEQYF.

Notes on this clonotype: A junction end diverges from the germline sequence, so it may reflect a read error. This sequence joins TRBV5-3 and TRBJ1-1; D is unclear. TRBV5-3 is placed among ORFs of uncertain function. The CDR3 contains 14 residues. The CDR3: CASTPDGWNTEAFF. The DNA for the CDR3 is TGCGCCAGCACCCCGGACGGTTGGAACACTGAAGCTTTCTTT.

Here the CDR3 DNA reads TGCGCCAGCAGCCAGGCGGTTGTCACCGCCGGGGCCAACGTCCTGACTTTC. Translation: CASSQAVVTAGANVLTF. This rearrangement joins TRBV5-1 to TRBJ2-6; D gene ambiguous. The V end lost 4 bases, the J end lost 4 bases, and 18 bases lay between the germline ends. CDR1 is SGHRS, CDR2 YFSETQ, per germline. The CDR3 sequence is 17 residues long.

This clonotype was observed once. The chain employs TRBV23-1 and TRBJ2-1; TRBD2 matches 9 bases. TRBV23-1 is placed among ORFs of uncertain function. V was clipped by 1 base and J by 1 base; unmatched bases: 8. The CDR3 sequence is 18 residues long. CDR3 in amino acids: CASSQYPQSGRSYNEQFF. Written as DNA, the CDR3 is TGCGCCAGCAGTCAATACCCCCAAAGCGGGAGGTCCTACAATGAGCAGTTCTTC.

The J gene is TRBJ1-1, the V gene TRBV6-2 or TRBV6-3; D gene uncertain. The CDR3 totals 18 residues. V gave up 7 bases and J gave up 0 bases, with 24 bases separating them. CDR1 is MNHEY, CDR2 SVGEGT, per germline. CDR3: CASTRTENTNHMNTEAFF. CDR3 in DNA: TGTGCCAGCACCCGAACGGAGAATACGAACCACATGAACACTGAAGCTTTCTTT.

This chain joins TRBV5-4 and TRBJ2-1, with TRBD2 matching 14 bases. Germline CDR1 SGHNT, CDR2 YYREEE (reference sequence). The CDR3 covers 18 residues. J gave up 4 bases and V 2 bases, and 8 bases lay outside the gene matches. The chain's CDR3 is CASSFPGTSGSRYNEQFF. The CDR3 DNA reads as TGTGCCAGCAGCTTTCCGGGGACTAGCGGGAGTCGGTACAATGAGCAGTTCTTC.

J is TRBJ2-1 and V is TRBV7-6; D uncertain. Germline CDR1 SGHVS, CDR2 FNYEAQ. Trimming pared 5 bases from V and 0 bases from J, leaving 11 bases between. The length of the CDR3 is 15 residues. The CDR3 protein is CASSQERASYNEQFF. In DNA form, the CDR3 reads TGTGCCAGCAGCCAGGAACGAGCCTCCTACAATGAGCAGTTCTTC.

The chain carries TRBV11-2 and TRBJ2-1; possibly TRBD1 or TRBD2 for D (5 bases each). This CDR3 contains 14 residues. V dropped 3 bases and J dropped 5 bases, with 11 bases sitting between them. Germline values: CDR1 SGHAT, CDR2 FQNNGV. CDR3 sequence: CASSLGTHNNEQFF. The CDR3 DNA sequence: TGTGCCAGCAGCTTGGGGACCCACAACAATGAGCAGTTCTTC.